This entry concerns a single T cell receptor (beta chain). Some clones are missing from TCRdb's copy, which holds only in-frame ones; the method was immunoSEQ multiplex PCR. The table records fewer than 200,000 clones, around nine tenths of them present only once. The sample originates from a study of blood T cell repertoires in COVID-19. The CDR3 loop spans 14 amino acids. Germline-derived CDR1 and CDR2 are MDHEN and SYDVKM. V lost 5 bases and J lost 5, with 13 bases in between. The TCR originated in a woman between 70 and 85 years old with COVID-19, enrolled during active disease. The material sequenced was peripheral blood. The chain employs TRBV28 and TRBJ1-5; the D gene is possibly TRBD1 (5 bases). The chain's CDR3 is CASSPAQGYQPQHF. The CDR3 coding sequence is TGTGCCAGCAGTCCCGCCCAGGGATATCAGCCCCAGCATTTT.